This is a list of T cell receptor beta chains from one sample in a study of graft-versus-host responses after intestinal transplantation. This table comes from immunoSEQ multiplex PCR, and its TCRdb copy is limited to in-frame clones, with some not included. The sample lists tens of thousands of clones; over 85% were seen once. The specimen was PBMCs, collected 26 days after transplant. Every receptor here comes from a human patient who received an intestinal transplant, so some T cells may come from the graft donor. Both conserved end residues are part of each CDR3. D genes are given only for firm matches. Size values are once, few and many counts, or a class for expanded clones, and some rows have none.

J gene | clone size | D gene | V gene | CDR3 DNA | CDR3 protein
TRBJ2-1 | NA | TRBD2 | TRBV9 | TGTGCCAGCAGCTCCTCTGGGACTAGCGATGAGCAGTTCTTC | CASSSSGTSDEQFF
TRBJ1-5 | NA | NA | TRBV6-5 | TGTGCCAGCAGTGGAGGGGGGGAACGCAATCAGCCCCAGCATTTT | CASSGGGERNQPQHF
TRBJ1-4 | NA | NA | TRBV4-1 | TGCGCCAGCAGCCAAGTCCCCGGGAATCCTAATGAAAAACTGTTTTTT | CASSQVPGNPNEKLFF
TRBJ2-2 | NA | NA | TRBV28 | TGTGCCAGCAGTTTAGTACAGGGACCCGGGGAGCTGTTTTTT | CASSLVQGPGELFF
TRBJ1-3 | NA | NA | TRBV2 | TGTGCCAGCAGTGAACCAGGCATATCTTCTGGAAACACCATATATTTT | CASSEPGISSGNTIYF
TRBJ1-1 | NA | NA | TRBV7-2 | TGTGCCAGCAGCTTAGCAGGGGCGTGGACTGAAGCTTTCTTT | CASSLAGAWTEAFF
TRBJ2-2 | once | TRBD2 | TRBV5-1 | TGCGCCAGCAGCCTGGGGGCCGGGACTAGCGGGATCGGGGAGCTGTTTTTT | CASSLGAGTSGIGELFF
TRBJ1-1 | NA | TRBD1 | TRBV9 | TGTGCCAGCAGCGTAGAGGGGGCAGGCTTTACTGAAGCTTTCTTT | CASSVEGAGFTEAFF
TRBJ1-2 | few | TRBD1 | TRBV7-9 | TGTGCCAGCAGCCCGGGACAGATCTATGGCTACACCTTC | CASSPGQIYGYTF
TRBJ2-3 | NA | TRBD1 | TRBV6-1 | TGTGCCAGCAGTGGGGGGACAGGGGACACAGATACGCAGTATTTT | CASSGGTGDTDTQYF
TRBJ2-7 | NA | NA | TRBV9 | TGTGCCAGCAGCGTAGGGAGTACCTCCTACGAGCAGTACTTC | CASSVGSTSYEQYF
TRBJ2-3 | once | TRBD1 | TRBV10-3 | TGTGCCATCAGTGACCGGGACAGGGAAGATACGCAGTATTTT | CAISDRDREDTQYF
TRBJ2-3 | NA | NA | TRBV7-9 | TGTGCCAGCAGCTTAGATACAGGGACAGATACGCAGTATTTT | CASSLDTGTDTQYF
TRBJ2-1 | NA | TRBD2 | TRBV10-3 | TGTGCCATCAGTGACCGGGAGACGGGAGGGGCAAATGAGCAGTTCTTC | CAISDRETGGANEQFF
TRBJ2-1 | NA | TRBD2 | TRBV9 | TGTGCCAGCAGCGTACTCGGGACTAGCGGGGGCAATGAGCAGTTCTTC | CASSVLGTSGGNEQFF
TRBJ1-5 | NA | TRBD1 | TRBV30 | TGTGCCTGCCTCGTTAAGGGGGCCTATAGCAATCAGCCCCAGCATTTT | CACLVKGAYSNQPQHF
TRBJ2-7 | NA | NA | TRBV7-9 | TGTGCCAGCAGCTTAGATGGAGCGGGTATACGCGACGAGCAGTACTTC | CASSLDGAGIRDEQYF
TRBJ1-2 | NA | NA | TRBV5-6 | TGTGCCAGCAGCCGACGGGGATCGGCTGGCTACACCTTC | CASSRRGSAGYTF
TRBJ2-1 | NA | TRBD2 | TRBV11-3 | TGTGCCAGCAGCCAACGATCGGGACTAGCGGGTCCCTACTCCTACAATGAGCAGTTCTTC | CASSQRSGLAGPYSYNEQFF
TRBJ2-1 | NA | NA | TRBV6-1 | TGTGCCAGCAGTGATTATCAAACGGGAACGCAGTTCTTC | CASSDYQTGTQFF
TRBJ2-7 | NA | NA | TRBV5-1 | TGCGCCAGCAGCCGGCGGGGATTCTCCTACGAGCAGTACTTC | CASSRRGFSYEQYF
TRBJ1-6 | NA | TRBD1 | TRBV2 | TGTGCCAGCAGCCGACAGGGGAATTCACCCCTCCACTTT | CASSRQGNSPLHF
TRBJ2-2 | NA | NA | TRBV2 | TGTGCCAGCAGTGAGGTCAGGGTTAACACCGGGGAGCTGTTTTTT | CASSEVRVNTGELFF
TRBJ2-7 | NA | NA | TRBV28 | TGTGCCAGCAGTTTTGGGGAGCTCTTATACGAGCAGTACTTC | CASSFGELLYEQYF
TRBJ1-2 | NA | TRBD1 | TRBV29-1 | TGCAGCGTTGAAACAGGGGTGGTGGATGGCTACACCTTC | CSVETGVVDGYTF
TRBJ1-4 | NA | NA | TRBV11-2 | TGTGCCAGCAGCTTAACAGGTGCAACTAATGAAAAACTGTTTTTT | CASSLTGATNEKLFF
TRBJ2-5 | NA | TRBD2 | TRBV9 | TGTGCCAGCAGCACCACTAGCGGGAGGGAGACCCAGTACTTC | CASSTTSGRETQYF
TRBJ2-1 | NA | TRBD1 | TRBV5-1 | TGCGCCAGCAGCGGGAGGACGGACAGGGGGTGGGCTGAGCAGTTCTTC | CASSGRTDRGWAEQFF
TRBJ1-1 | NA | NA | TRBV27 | TGTGCCAGCAGTTTGAGCCGAGACAGGGAAGCTTTCTTT | CASSLSRDREAFF
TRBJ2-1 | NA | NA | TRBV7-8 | TGTGCCAGCAGATTATTGCCAGGGTCCTCCTACAATGAGCAGTTCTTC | CASRLLPGSSYNEQFF
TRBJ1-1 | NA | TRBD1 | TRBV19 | TGTGCCAGTAGTTCCCAGGGGGGGAACACTGAAGCTTTCTTT | CASSSQGGNTEAFF
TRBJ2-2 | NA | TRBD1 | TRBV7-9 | TGTGCCAGCAGCTCTACAGGGGGCAGGGTCACCGGGGAGCTGTTTTTT | CASSSTGGRVTGELFF
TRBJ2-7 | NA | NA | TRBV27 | TGTGCCAGCAGTTTAGTAGGGAGTGGGTACGAGCAGTACTTC | CASSLVGSGYEQYF
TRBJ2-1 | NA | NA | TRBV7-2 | TGTGCCAGCAGCTTAAGCGGGTTTTACAATGAGCAGTTCTTC | CASSLSGFYNEQFF
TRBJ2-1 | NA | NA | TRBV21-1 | TGTGCCAGCAGCAACCTATTAGCAAATCCCTACAATGAGCAGTTCTTC | CASSNLLANPYNEQFF
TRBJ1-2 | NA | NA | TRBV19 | TGTGCCAGTACCGCCCGTCCTGGGAGTACTAACTATGGCTACACCTTC | CASTARPGSTNYGYTF
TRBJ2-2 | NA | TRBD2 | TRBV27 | TGTGCCAGCACCCCGACTAGCCAGGCCGGGGAGCTGTTTTTT | CASTPTSQAGELFF
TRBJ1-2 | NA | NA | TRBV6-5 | TGTGCCAGCAGTTACGGACAAAGCATCGATGGCTACACCTTC | CASSYGQSIDGYTF
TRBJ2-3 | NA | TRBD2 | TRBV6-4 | TGTGCCAGCAGTGAGAGTAGCGGGGGGACAGATACGCAGTATTTT | CASSESSGGTDTQYF
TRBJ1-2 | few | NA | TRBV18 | TGTGCCAGCTCACCACCTTTAGGGGACAAAACCAACTATGGCTACACCTTC | CASSPPLGDKTNYGYTF
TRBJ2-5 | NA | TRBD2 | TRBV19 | TGTGCCAGCGGCCCGGGCGGGGGGATTAGAGAGACCCAGTACTTC | CASGPGGGIRETQYF
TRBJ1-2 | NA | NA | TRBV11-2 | TGTGCCAGCAGCTTGTTAAGCCCTGAGGACTATGGCTACACCTTC | CASSLLSPEDYGYTF
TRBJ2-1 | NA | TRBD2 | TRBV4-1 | TGCGCCAGCAGCCAACGTGCGGGGGGGTCTAATGAGCAGTTCTTC | CASSQRAGGSNEQFF
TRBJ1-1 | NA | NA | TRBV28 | TGTGCCAGCAGTTACAAGAACACTGAAGCTTTCTTT | CASSYKNTEAFF
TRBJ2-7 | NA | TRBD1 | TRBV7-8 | TGTGCCAGCAAGGCCGGGACAGGGTCAGGCGAGCAGTACTTC | CASKAGTGSGEQYF